The 10 T cell receptor beta chains presented below share a single source sample, sequenced in a study of blood T cell repertoires in COVID-19. Sequencing used immunoSEQ multiplex PCR; TCRdb keeps in-frame clones, though not all of them. The table records some 250,000 clones, 70% to 85% of them present only once. The sequenced material came from peripheral blood. The receptors were gathered from a woman of 80 years or more with acute or convalescent COVID-19.

The V call is TRBV5-5, the J call TRBJ2-2, with D tentatively TRBD1 (5 bases). Per germline, CDR1 SGHKS and CDR2 YYEKEE (reference sequence). The CDR3 length is 15 residues. Trimming took off 3 bases at V and 7 bases at J, with 16 bases between the two ends. In DNA form, the CDR3 reads TGTGCCAGCAGCTCCGCAGGGAATTCAGACGGGGAGCTGTTTTTT. This encodes CASSSAGNSDGELFF.

The chain uses TRBV21-1 and TRBJ2-7; the tabulated D call, TRBD2, remains unverified against the DNA. TRBV21-1 is assigned pseudogene status. CDR3 length: 18 residues. The CDR3 here is CASSTLLAGVYGGYEQYF. The DNA for the CDR3 is TGTGCCAGCAGCACTCTACTAGCGGGAGTTTATGGGGGCTACGAGCAGTACTTC.

The rearrangement uses TRBV7-9 and TRBJ2-5; TRBD2 matches 7 bases. The germline gives CDR1 SEHNR, CDR2 FQNEAQ (reference sequence). The CDR3 is 14 residues long. V trimming: 3 bases; J trimming: 7 bases; junction bases outside the gene matches: 8. The CDR3 loop is CASSFLRGYGTQYF. In DNA form, the CDR3 reads TGTGCCAGCAGCTTTCTGCGGGGGTACGGGACCCAGTACTTC.

This chain links TRBV6-5 with TRBJ1-1; 8 bases agree with TRBD1. V shed 6 bases and J 1 base; nucleotides not matched to a gene: 4. CDR1 MNHEY and CDR2 SVGAGI come from the germline V gene. The CDR3 contains 14 residues. The CDR3: CASRWTGRNTEAFF. CDR3 coding DNA: TGTGCCAGCAGATGGACAGGGCGGAACACTGAAGCTTTCTTT.

The rearrangement links TRBV4-3 to TRBJ1-6, with TRBD1 as a possible D gene (5 bases). Germline lookup yields CDR1 LGHNA and CDR2 YSLEER. V was pared by 8 bases and J by 9 bases, with 26 bases between. This CDR3 comprises 17 residues. The CDR3 DNA reads as TGCGCCAGCTCGTCAGGAGGGACTTTCCCCGCGGGTTCACCCCTCCACTTT. Translating it yields CASSSGGTFPAGSPLHF.

Only one count was recorded for this clone. V is TRBV5-4 and J is TRBJ2-7; 14 bases line up with TRBD2. Unmatched junction bases numbered 1, after V lost 3 bases and J lost 5 bases. The germline V gene has CDR1 SGHNT and CDR2 YYREEE (reference sequence). CDR3 size: 14 residues. CDR3: CASSWGLAGDEQYF. The CDR3 region has the DNA TGTGCCAGCAGCTGGGGACTAGCGGGAGACGAGCAGTACTTC.

The rearrangement joins TRBV15 to TRBJ1-5, with 7 bases fitting TRBD1. The CDR3 is 15 residues long. V lost 0 bases and J lost 6; bases outside the gene matches: 5. From germline, CDR1 is LNHNV and CDR2 YYDKDF (reference sequence). CDR3 nucleotide sequence: TGTGCCACCAGCAGAGATAGACAGGGACTTCAGCCCCAGCATTTT. Its translation is CATSRDRQGLQPQHF.

The count of this clone is one. The V gene is TRBV7-3, the J gene TRBJ2-7, with D possibly TRBD1 on 8 matching bases. The CDR3 runs to 14 residues. The germline V gene encodes CDR1 SGHTA and CDR2 FQGTGA. Trimming left V 5 bases short and J 2 bases short, with 13 bases between. CDR3 DNA: TGTGCCAGCAGCCAAGCGGGACAGGCCTACGAGCAGTACTTC. Translation gives CASSQAGQAYEQYF.

This sequence joins TRBV3-1 (or the pseudogene TRBV3-2) and TRBJ1-2; 7 bases are a match to TRBD1. J lost 1 base, V lost 9 bases, and 5 bases had no gene match. Germline CDR1 LGHDT, CDR2 YNNKEL (reference sequence). CDR3 length equals 13 residues. For the CDR3, the DNA is TGTGCCAGTCGACAGGGACTTAACTATGGCTACACCTTC. Residues: CASRQGLNYGYTF.

This clone has just one count. This rearrangement joins TRBV29-1 to TRBJ2-5; 7 bases are shared with TRBD2. From germline, CDR1 is SQVTM and CDR2 ANQGSEA. J gave up 7 bases and V 5 bases, and 7 bases lay outside the gene matches. CDR3 length equals 12 residues. The DNA for the CDR3 is TGCAGCGTTCAGGCGGGAGTAACGACCCAGTACTTC. It translates to CSVQAGVTTQYF. The full variable domain, with the rest looked up from reference TRBV29-1 and TRBJ2-5, is SAVISQKPSRDICQRGTSLTIQCQVDSQVTMMFWYRQQPGQSLTLIATANQGSEATYESGFVIDKFPISRPNLTFSTLTVSNMSPEDSSIYLCSVQAGVTTQYFGPGTRLLVL.